This T cell receptor (beta chain) appears in the sequencing data of a study of blood T cell repertoires in COVID-19. Sequenced by immunoSEQ multiplex PCR; TCRdb stores in-frame clones only, minus some. The sample yields 95,000 to 150,000 clones, 80% to 90% seen once. Trimming at V came to 0 bases and at J to 5 bases, leaving 4 bases not matched to a gene. Germline V CDR1 and CDR2: SGDLS, YYNGEE. The CDR3 extends over 15 amino acids. The receptor was isolated from a man aged 65 to 79 with active or convalescent COVID-19. J is TRBJ1-5 and V is TRBV9; 8 positions match TRBD1. The sequencing input was peripheral blood. CDR3: CASSVGQGRDQPQHF. In DNA, the CDR3 is TGTGCCAGCAGCGTAGGACAGGGGAGGGATCAGCCCCAGCATTTT. The full variable domain, its missing parts supplied by reference TRBV9 and TRBJ1-5, is DSGVTQTPKHLITATGQRVTLRCSPRSGDLSVYWYQQSLDQGLQFLIQYYNGEERAKGNILERFSAQQFPDLHSELNLSSLELGDSALYFCASSVGQGRDQPQHFGDGTRLSIL.